The rows below give T cell receptor beta chains drawn from one sample of a study of early T cells in non-severe SARS-CoV-2 infection. MiXCR was run by TCRdb on the 5' RACE reads, yielding one entry per CDR3 protein. The sample lists about 53,000 distinct CDR3 sequences; 9% to 15% were seen once. This specimen consisted of whole blood, obtained at baseline. These receptors were taken from an adult who was a healthcare worker with PCR-confirmed SARS-CoV-2 infection or an uninfected control (not recorded which). Each CDR3 is given with its conserved first and last residue. A D gene is named only where the DNA matches it firmly. Expanded clones get a size class; other rows say once, few or many, or leave the size out.

v_call: TRBV29-1; clone_size: NA; d_call: NA; j_call: TRBJ2-2; cdr3_nt: TGCAGCGTTGCCGGCAGGGATCCCGGGGAGCTGTTTTTT; cdr3_aa: CSVAGRDPGELFF
v_call: TRBV7-2; clone_size: few; d_call: NA; j_call: TRBJ1-3; cdr3_nt: TGTGCCAGCAGCCCCCGATTGATTACCTCTGGAAACACCATATATTTT; cdr3_aa: CASSPRLITSGNTIYF
v_call: TRBV2; clone_size: many; d_call: NA; j_call: TRBJ2-5; cdr3_nt: TGTGCCGGACAAGCGGGAGAGACCCAGTACTTC; cdr3_aa: CAGQAGETQYF
v_call: TRBV7-9; clone_size: few; d_call: NA; j_call: TRBJ1-2; cdr3_nt: TGTGCCAGCAGCTATAACGACTATGGCTACACCTTC; cdr3_aa: CASSYNDYGYTF
v_call: TRBV18; clone_size: many; d_call: TRBD1; j_call: TRBJ2-1; cdr3_nt: TGTGCCAGCTCATCAAACAGGGGGATAGATTCCAATGAGCAGTTCTTC; cdr3_aa: CASSSNRGIDSNEQFF
v_call: TRBV19; clone_size: many; d_call: TRBD2; j_call: TRBJ2-3; cdr3_nt: TGTGCCAGTAGCCCTAGCGGGAGACAAGATACGCAGTATTTT; cdr3_aa: CASSPSGRQDTQYF
v_call: TRBV12-3/TRBV12-4; clone_size: few; d_call: TRBD1; j_call: TRBJ2-7; cdr3_nt: TGTGCCAGCAGTGGACTTTCCGGGACAGGGGCGAACTACGAGCAGTACTTC; cdr3_aa: CASSGLSGTGANYEQYF
v_call: TRBV28; clone_size: few; d_call: TRBD1; j_call: TRBJ2-6; cdr3_nt: TGTGCCAGCAGCATAACAGGGGTTGGGGCCAACGTCCTGACTTTC; cdr3_aa: CASSITGVGANVLTF
v_call: TRBV6-5; clone_size: NA; d_call: NA; j_call: TRBJ1-5; cdr3_nt: TGTGCCAGCAGCCGACAGAAGGGTAGCAATCAGCCCCAGCATTTT; cdr3_aa: CASSRQKGSNQPQHF
v_call: TRBV28; clone_size: NA; d_call: TRBD1; j_call: TRBJ2-3; cdr3_nt: TGTGCCAGCAGTACCTCCGGGACAGGGTCGAAAGATACGCAGTATTTT; cdr3_aa: CASSTSGTGSKDTQYF
v_call: TRBV29-1; clone_size: few; d_call: NA; j_call: TRBJ2-2; cdr3_nt: TGCAGCGTTGGACAGTCGAACACCGGGGAGCTGTTTTTT; cdr3_aa: CSVGQSNTGELFF
v_call: TRBV11-2; clone_size: many; d_call: NA; j_call: TRBJ1-1; cdr3_nt: TGTGCCAGCACGAAGTGGCGGGAGAACACTGAAGCTTTCTTT; cdr3_aa: CASTKWRENTEAFF
v_call: TRBV20-1; clone_size: NA; d_call: NA; j_call: TRBJ2-2; cdr3_nt: TGCAGTGCTAGAGAATTGGGGTACACCGGGGAGCTGTTTTTT; cdr3_aa: CSARELGYTGELFF
v_call: TRBV6-2/TRBV6-3; clone_size: NA; d_call: NA; j_call: TRBJ1-5; cdr3_nt: TGTGCCAGCACCCTACGGGAGGATTCGAGGTATCAGCCCCAGCATTTT; cdr3_aa: CASTLREDSRYQPQHF
v_call: TRBV12-3/TRBV12-4; clone_size: few; d_call: NA; j_call: TRBJ1-2; cdr3_nt: TGTGCCAGCCGGCCAGGCCGTATGGATGGCTACACCTTC; cdr3_aa: CASRPGRMDGYTF